This T cell receptor beta chain appears in the sequencing data of a study of T cell repertoires in cytomegalovirus infection. Via MiXCR, TCRdb re-called the reads, giving one row per CDR3 protein. The table shows 490,000 or so distinct CDR3 sequences, with about 11% occurring only once. The study's findings and limits: Identification of carriers of CMV plus the relevant HLA was achieved through cumulative public TCR beta family frequency.

Germline CDR1 LNHDA, CDR2 SQIVND (reference sequence). There are 15 residues in the CDR3. Trimming removed 7 bases from V and 1 base from J, with 14 bases in between. This clonotype was counted ten times or more. Its target is not known. The rearrangement uses TRBV19 and TRBJ1-5, with D perhaps matching TRBD1 (5 bases). The sample consisted of PBMCs. This sequence originates from a human donor in good health (CMV status not recorded). Some clones in this sample may be carry-over from other donors' samples. CDR3 nucleotide sequence: TGTGCCAGTATTACGGACAACGCGAGCAATCAGCCCCAGCATTTT. As protein: CASITDNASNQPQHF. Full variable domain (rest looked up from reference TRBV19 and TRBJ1-5): DGGITQSPKYLFRKEGQNVTLSCEQNLNHDAMYWYRQDPGQGLRLIYYSQIVNDFQKGDIAEGYSVSREKKESFPLTVTSAQKNPTAFYLCASITDNASNQPQHFGDGTRLSIL.